The rows below give T cell receptor beta chains drawn from one sample of a study of blood T cell repertoires in COVID-19. The repertoire was sequenced with immunoSEQ multiplex PCR; TCRdb's copy has only in-frame clones and lacks some. This table holds about 59,000 clones, more than 60% found once. The specimen sequenced was peripheral blood. The source is a woman in her sixties or seventies with acute or convalescent COVID-19. Both conserved end residues are part of each CDR3. D genes are given only for firm matches. Where a row states a size, it is once, few, many or the class of an expanded clone; other rows omit it.

v_gene	j_gene	abundance	d_gene	CDR3aa	CDR3nt
TRBV6-6	TRBJ2-3	.	TRBD1	CASSYSQGATQYF	TGTGCCAGCAGTTACTCACAGGGGGCTACGCAGTATTTT
TRBV5-5	TRBJ2-7	.	.	CASSVQGSYEQYF	TGTGCCAGCAGTGTACAGGGATCCTACGAGCAGTACTTC
TRBV5-1	TRBJ2-7	.	.	CASSLHLRESYEQYF	TGCGCCAGCAGCTTGCACCTCAGGGAATCCTACGAGCAGTACTTC
TRBV6-1	TRBJ1-1	.	.	CASSELSGRSTEAFF	TGTGCCAGCAGTGAATTATCGGGAAGGAGCACTGAAGCTTTCTTT
TRBV30	TRBJ1-2	.	.	CAWSPRETYTF	TGTGCCTGGAGCCCCAGGGAAACCTACACCTTC
TRBV7-2	TRBJ2-3	.	TRBD2	CASSLGLAGWPGTDTQYF	TGTGCCAGCAGCTTGGGACTAGCGGGTTGGCCAGGCACAGATACGCAGTATTTT
TRBV5-5	TRBJ2-3	.	.	CASSSPGTDTQYF	TGTGCCAGCAGCTCCCCGGGGACAGATACGCAGTATTTT
TRBV11-2	TRBJ1-1	.	.	CASSLSGEFNTEAFF	TGTGCCAGCAGCTTGAGCGGGGAGTTCAACACTGAAGCTTTCTTT
TRBV7-8	TRBJ2-1	.	.	CASSLARYNEQFF	TGTGCCAGCAGCTTAGCGCGCTACAATGAGCAGTTCTTC
TRBV6-5	TRBJ1-1	many	TRBD1	CASTEDRGDTEAFF	TGTGCCAGCACCGAGGACAGGGGGGACACTGAAGCTTTCTTT
TRBV3-1/TRBV3-2	TRBJ1-2	.	.	CASSQEWATGFDGYTF	TGTGCCAGCAGCCAAGAATGGGCCACAGGTTTTGATGGCTACACCTTC
TRBV3-1/TRBV3-2	TRBJ2-1	.	TRBD2	CASRRTSGGAGYNEQFF	TGTGCCAGCAGGCGGACTAGCGGGGGCGCCGGCTACAATGAGCAGTTCTTC
TRBV14	TRBJ1-6	.	.	CASSPATAGNSPLHF	TGTGCCAGCAGCCCCGCTACCGCGGGAAATTCACCCCTCCACTTT
TRBV5-4	TRBJ1-2	.	.	CASSLEVQFNYGYTF	TGTGCCAGCAGCTTGGAGGTACAGTTTAACTATGGCTACACCTTC
TRBV3-1/TRBV3-2	TRBJ2-1	.	TRBD2	CASSSMRTRSSYNEQFF	TGTGCCAGCAGCTCCATGAGGACTAGGAGCTCCTACAATGAGCAGTTCTTC
TRBV6-6	TRBJ1-5	once	.	CASSQGGVRQPQHF	TGTGCCAGCAGCCAGGGCGGGGTAAGGCAGCCCCAGCATTTT
TRBV11-2	TRBJ1-5	.	.	CASSPTETNQPQHF	TGTGCCAGCAGCCCGACAGAAACAAATCAGCCCCAGCATTTT
TRBV5-4	TRBJ1-2	.	TRBD1	CASRFGQGYGYTF	TGTGCCAGCAGATTCGGACAGGGCTATGGCTACACCTTC